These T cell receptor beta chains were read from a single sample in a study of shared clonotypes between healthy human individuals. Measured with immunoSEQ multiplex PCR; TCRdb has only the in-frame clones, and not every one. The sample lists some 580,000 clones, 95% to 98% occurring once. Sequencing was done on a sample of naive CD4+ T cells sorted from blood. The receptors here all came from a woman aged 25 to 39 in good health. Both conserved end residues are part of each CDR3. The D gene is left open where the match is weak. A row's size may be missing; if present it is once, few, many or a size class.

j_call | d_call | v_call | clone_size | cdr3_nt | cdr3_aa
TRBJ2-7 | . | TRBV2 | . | TGTGCCAGCAGTTTTGATTCCTACGAGCAGTACTTC | CASSFDSYEQYF
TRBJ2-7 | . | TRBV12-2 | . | TGTGCAAGTCGCTTAGCGCCAGGGGGCGAGCAGTACTTC | CASRLAPGGEQYF
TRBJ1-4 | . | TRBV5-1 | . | TGCGCCAGCAGCGAGACAACAACTAATGAAAAACTGTTTTTT | CASSETTTNEKLFF
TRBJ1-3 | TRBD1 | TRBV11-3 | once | TGTGCCAGCAGCGTTGGGACAGACGGAAACACCATATATTTT | CASSVGTDGNTIYF
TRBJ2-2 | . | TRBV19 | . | TGTGCCAGTAGTTCATGGACGGGGATCCCAGGAAACACCGGGGAGCTGTTTTTT | CASSSWTGIPGNTGELFF
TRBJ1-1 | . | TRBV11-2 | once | TGTGCCAGCAGCCGGGGACACCCGAACACTGAAGCTTTCTTT | CASSRGHPNTEAFF
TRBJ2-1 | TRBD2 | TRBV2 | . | TGTGCCAGCAGTGAGGGTAGCGGGATTGATGAGCAGTTCTTC | CASSEGSGIDEQFF
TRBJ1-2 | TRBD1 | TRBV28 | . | TGTGCCAGCAGGCTCCCGCCGGGACAGGGTGTCAATGGCTACACCTTC | CASRLPPGQGVNGYTF
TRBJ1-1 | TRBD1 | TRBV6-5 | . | TGTGCCAGCAGTTACTCGAAGACAGGGCGAACTGAAGCTTTCTTT | CASSYSKTGRTEAFF
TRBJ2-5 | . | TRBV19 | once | TGTGCCAGTAGTACCCAAATTAGCGAGGAGACCCAGTACTTC | CASSTQISEETQYF
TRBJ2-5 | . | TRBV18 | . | TGTGCCAGCTCACCGCGCGAAGGGGAGACCCAGTACTTC | CASSPREGETQYF
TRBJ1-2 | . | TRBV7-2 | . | TGTGCCAGCAGCTTAGCAGGGACCTATGGCTACACCTTC | CASSLAGTYGYTF
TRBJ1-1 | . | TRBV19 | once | TGTGCCAGTAGTATAGCTCCGGGATTGAGTACTGAAGCTTTCTTT | CASSIAPGLSTEAFF
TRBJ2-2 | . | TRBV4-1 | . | TGCGCCAGCAGCCAAGACTACGGGGCGAACACCGGGGAGCTGTTTTTT | CASSQDYGANTGELFF
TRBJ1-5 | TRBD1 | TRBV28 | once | TGTGCCAGCTTAACAGGGGAGAAAAATCAGCCCCAGCATTTT | CASLTGEKNQPQHF
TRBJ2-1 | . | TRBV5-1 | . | TGCGCCAGCAGCGTGTGGGCCGAGACCTACAATGAGCAGTTCTTC | CASSVWAETYNEQFF
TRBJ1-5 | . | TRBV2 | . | TGTGCCAGCAGGCAGGGAAGTGGCAATCAGCCCCAGCATTTT | CASRQGSGNQPQHF
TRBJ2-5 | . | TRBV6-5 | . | TGTGCCAGCAGTTACTCCCGGACGGTGGGCCAAGAGACCCAGTACTTC | CASSYSRTVGQETQYF
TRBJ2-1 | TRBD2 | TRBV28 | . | TGTGCCAGCAGTCTCCCCAGGGGAGCGGGAGGGGGTCTCAATGAGCAGTTCTTC | CASSLPRGAGGGLNEQFF
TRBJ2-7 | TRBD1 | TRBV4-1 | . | TGCGCCAGCAGCCATAGGCAGGGGGCATACGAGCAGTACTTC | CASSHRQGAYEQYF
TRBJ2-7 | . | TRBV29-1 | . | TGCAGCGTTGAAAGTGACAGCTACGAGCAGTACTTC | CSVESDSYEQYF
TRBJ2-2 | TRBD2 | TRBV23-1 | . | TGCGCCAGCAGTCAATCAGGGAGGGGAAACACCGGGGAGCTGTTTTTT | CASSQSGRGNTGELFF
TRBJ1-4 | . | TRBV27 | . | TGTGCCAGCAGCCGCCCCCGGGTGGGGGAAAAACTGTTTTTT | CASSRPRVGEKLFF
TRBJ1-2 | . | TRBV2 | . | TGTGCCAGCATGGAAAACTATGGCTACACCTTC | CASMENYGYTF
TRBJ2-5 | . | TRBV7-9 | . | TGTGCCAGCAGCTTAGCGGGGCTAGTCGGGACCCAGTACTTC | CASSLAGLVGTQYF
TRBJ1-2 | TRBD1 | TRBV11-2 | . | TGTGCCAGCAGCTTCTCACGGACAGGGACGGGGCGTGACTACACCTTC | CASSFSRTGTGRDYTF
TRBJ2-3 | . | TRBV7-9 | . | TGTGCCAGCAGCACGACAGGGGAGGGGAGGACGCAGTATTTT | CASSTTGEGRTQYF
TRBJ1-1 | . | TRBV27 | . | TGTGCCAGCAAAAGAGAACGGGGTGAAGCTTTCTTT | CASKRERGEAFF
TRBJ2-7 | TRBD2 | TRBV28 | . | TGTGCCAGCAAAAATAGCGGGAGGGTCGGCGAGCAGTACTTC | CASKNSGRVGEQYF
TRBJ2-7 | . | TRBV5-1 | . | TGCGCCAGCAGCCGAACCGGGCGGCGGATGGGAGAGTACGAGCAGTACTTC | CASSRTGRRMGEYEQYF
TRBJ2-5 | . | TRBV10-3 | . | TGTGCCATCCAGGCTGGCCAGGAGCAGTACTTC | CAIQAGQEQYF
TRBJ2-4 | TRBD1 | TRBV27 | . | TGTGCCAGCAGCATCGGACAGGGGTACAAAAACATTCAGTACTTC | CASSIGQGYKNIQYF
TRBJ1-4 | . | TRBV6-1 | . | TGTGCCAGCAAGAAGGAGATGGTCGAAAAACTGTTTTTT | CASKKEMVEKLFF
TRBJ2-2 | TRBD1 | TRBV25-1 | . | TGTGCCAGCAGCGAGTTGGACAGGGACACCGGGGAGCTGTTTTTT | CASSELDRDTGELFF
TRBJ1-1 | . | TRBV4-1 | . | TGCGCCAGCAGCCACTTTGGGGGGTGGCCCAGGGTTTTT | CASSHFGGWPRVF
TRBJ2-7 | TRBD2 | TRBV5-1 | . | TGCGCCAGCAGCCCCAGACTAGCGGGAGCCGTCGAGCAGTACTTC | CASSPRLAGAVEQYF
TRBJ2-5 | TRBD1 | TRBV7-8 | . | TGTGCCACCTTATCAGGGGGAAAGGGGACCCAGTACTTC | CATLSGGKGTQYF
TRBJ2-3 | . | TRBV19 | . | TGTGCCAGTAGTGAGTCGGGCCTGGGGCAGTATTTT | CASSESGLGQYF
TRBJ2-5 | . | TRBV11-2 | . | TGTGCCAGCAGCATCCAAGAGACCCAGTACTTC | CASSIQETQYF
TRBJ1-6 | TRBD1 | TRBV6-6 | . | TGTGCCAGCAGTTACTTCTATCAGGGGGCTAATTCACCCCTCCACTTT | CASSYFYQGANSPLHF
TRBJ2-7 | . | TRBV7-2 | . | TGTGCCAGCAGCTTAGCAGCTAGCTCATCCTACGAGCAGTACTTC | CASSLAASSSYEQYF
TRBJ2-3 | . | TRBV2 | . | TGTGCCAGCAGTGGGGGTGCCACAGATACGCAGTATTTT | CASSGGATDTQYF
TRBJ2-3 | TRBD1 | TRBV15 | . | TGTGCCACCAGCAGTGGGACAGGGGAAGGTAATACGCAGTATTTT | CATSSGTGEGNTQYF
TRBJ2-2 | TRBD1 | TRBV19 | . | TGTGCCAGTACCTTAGACAGGGTTGACACCGGGGAGCTGTTTTTT | CASTLDRVDTGELFF
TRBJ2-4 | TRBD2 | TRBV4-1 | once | TGCGCCAGCAGCCAAGATCCTCGGGTAGCGGGACTAGCCAAAAACATTCAGTACTTC | CASSQDPRVAGLAKNIQYF
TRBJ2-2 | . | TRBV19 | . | TGTGCCAGTACTATAGCCCTCACCGGGGAGCTGTTTTTT | CASTIALTGELFF